This T cell receptor beta chain was sequenced in a study of shared clonotypes between healthy human individuals. This clone was recorded a few times. Its antigen is as yet unknown. Libraries were prepared by immunoSEQ multiplex PCR; TCRdb keeps only in-frame clonotypes and omits some of them. Among about 1,500,000 clones, around 95% were seen once, and the ten largest hold over 1%. Study donors comprised healthy, HIV-negative adults devoid of recent acute infection or vaccination. The CDR3 runs to 14 residues. CDR1 SEHNR and CDR2 FQNEAQ come from the germline V gene (reference sequence). V was clipped by 6 bases and J by 3 bases, with 14 bases between them. Findings and caveats of the study: The four-donor shared clonotypes exceeded non-shared clonotypes in generation probability, with non-shared ones scoring lower.

What was sequenced was naive CD4+ T cells sorted from blood. Described subset: CD45RA+ positively selected. This receptor was taken from a man younger than 40 in good health. The V gene is TRBV7-9, the J gene TRBJ2-5, with D tentatively TRBD2 (6 bases). The CDR3 DNA follows: TGTGCCAGCAGGGGTTTAGCGGAGAAAGAGACCCAGTACTTC. Its protein product is CASRGLAEKETQYF. The full variable domain, rest sourced from reference TRBV7-9 and TRBJ2-5, is DTGVSQNPRHKITKRGQNVTFRCDPISEHNRLYWYRQTLGQGPEFLTYFQNEAQLEKSRLLSDRFSAERPKGSFSTLEIQRTEQGDSAMYLCASRGLAEKETQYFGPGTRLLVL.